This note documents a single T cell receptor (beta chain) sequence. Its antigen is undetermined. In the PCR, 60 Vbeta and 13 Jbeta primers were used. Profiling relied on immunoSEQ multiplex PCR, and the TCRdb table lists in-frame clones only, not all of them. The table shows 100,000 to 150,000 clones, with approximately 65% occurring only once. This record comes from a study of cytomegalovirus exposure and HLA in healthy donors. Study-wide findings and caveats: Among TCR beta chains, those listed as cytomegalovirus-associated numbered more than 150.

The CDR3 is 16 residues long. With 0 bases clipped from V and 7 bases from J, the junction kept 8 bases outside the gene matches. Germline lookup yields CDR1 SGDLS and CDR2 YYNGEE. Donors had nominal health at sampling but likely had unrecorded immune exposures. The sequenced material came from PBMCs. The chain uses TRBV9 and TRBJ2-1, with 9 bases matching TRBD2. The sequence was collected from a man aged 18 to 30 in good health and CMV-seronegative. The CDR3 is CASSVGSSGGSNEQFF. CDR3 DNA: TGTGCCAGCAGCGTAGGGAGTAGCGGGGGCTCTAATGAGCAGTTCTTC.